The clone carrying this T cell receptor (beta chain) showed up just once. Its antigen is not identified. Blood samples were obtained at baseline, cycle 4 day 1, and cycle 7 day 1. The data were obtained in a study of OX40 agonist ivuxolimab in advanced cancers. Sequencing was performed with immunoSEQ multiplex PCR; in TCRdb, only in-frame clones are kept and a portion is missing. The sample yields about 56,000 clones, 82% seen once. The CDR3 contains 15 residues. Trimming removed 0 bases from V and 2 bases from J, with 9 bases in between. Per the germline V gene, CDR1 is SGHRS and CDR2 is YFSETQ. Study-level results: Partly responding patients at 0.1-3.0 mg/kg showed some of the smallest clonal expansion. In general, CD8+ T cells held more expanded clones than CD4+ did, on average. Certain nonresponders additionally had low normalized T-cell clonal expansion.

The source material was CD4+ or CD8+ T cells sorted from blood, sampled in a trial of the OX40 agonist ivuxolimab. The chain recombines TRBV5-1 with TRBJ2-1; a weak D match, TRBD2 (6 bases). The TCR sequence derives from an adult with an advanced solid tumor such as melanoma, head and neck, liver or kidney cancer. The CDR3 spells CASSLVPGAYNEQFF. The CDR3 DNA reads as TGCGCCAGCAGCTTGGTTCCGGGAGCCTACAATGAGCAGTTCTTC.